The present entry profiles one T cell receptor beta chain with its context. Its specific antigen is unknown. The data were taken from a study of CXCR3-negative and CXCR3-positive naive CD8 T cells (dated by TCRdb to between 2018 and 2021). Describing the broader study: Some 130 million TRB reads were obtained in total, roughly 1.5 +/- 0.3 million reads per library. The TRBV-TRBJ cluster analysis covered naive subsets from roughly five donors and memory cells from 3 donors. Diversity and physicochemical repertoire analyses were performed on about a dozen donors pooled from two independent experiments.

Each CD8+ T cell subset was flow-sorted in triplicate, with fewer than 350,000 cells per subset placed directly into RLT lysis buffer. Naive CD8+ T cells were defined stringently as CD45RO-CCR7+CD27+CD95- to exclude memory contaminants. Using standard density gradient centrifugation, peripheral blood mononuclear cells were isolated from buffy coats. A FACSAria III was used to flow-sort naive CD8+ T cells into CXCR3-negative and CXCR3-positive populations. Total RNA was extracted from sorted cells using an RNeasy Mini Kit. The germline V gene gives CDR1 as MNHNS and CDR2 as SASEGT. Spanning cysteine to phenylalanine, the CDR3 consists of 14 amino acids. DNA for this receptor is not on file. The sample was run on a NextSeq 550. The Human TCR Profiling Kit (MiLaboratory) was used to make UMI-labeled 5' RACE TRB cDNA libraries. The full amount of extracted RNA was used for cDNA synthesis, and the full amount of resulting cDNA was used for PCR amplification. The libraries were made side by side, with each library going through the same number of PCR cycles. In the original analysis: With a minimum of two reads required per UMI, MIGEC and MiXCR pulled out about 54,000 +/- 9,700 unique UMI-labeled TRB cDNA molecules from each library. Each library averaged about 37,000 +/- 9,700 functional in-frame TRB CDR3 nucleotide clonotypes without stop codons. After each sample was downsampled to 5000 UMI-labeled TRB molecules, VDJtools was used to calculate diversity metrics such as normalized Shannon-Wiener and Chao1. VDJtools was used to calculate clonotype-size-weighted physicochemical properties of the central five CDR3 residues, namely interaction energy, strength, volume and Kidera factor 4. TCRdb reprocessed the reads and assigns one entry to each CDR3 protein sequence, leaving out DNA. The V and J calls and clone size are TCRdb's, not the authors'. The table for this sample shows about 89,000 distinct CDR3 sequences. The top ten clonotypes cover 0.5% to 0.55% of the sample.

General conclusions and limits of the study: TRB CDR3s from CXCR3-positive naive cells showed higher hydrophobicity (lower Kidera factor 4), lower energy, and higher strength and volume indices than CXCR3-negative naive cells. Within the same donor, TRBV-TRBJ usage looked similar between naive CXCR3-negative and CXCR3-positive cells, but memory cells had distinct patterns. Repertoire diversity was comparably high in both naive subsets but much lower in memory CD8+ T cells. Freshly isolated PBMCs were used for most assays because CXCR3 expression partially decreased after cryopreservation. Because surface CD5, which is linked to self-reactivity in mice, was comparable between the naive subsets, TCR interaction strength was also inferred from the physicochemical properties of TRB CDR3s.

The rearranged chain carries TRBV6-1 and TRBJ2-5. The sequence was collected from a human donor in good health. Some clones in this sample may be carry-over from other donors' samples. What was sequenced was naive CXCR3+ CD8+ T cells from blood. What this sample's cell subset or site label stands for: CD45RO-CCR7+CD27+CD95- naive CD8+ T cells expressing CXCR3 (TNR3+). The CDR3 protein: CASSEAIEWETQYF.